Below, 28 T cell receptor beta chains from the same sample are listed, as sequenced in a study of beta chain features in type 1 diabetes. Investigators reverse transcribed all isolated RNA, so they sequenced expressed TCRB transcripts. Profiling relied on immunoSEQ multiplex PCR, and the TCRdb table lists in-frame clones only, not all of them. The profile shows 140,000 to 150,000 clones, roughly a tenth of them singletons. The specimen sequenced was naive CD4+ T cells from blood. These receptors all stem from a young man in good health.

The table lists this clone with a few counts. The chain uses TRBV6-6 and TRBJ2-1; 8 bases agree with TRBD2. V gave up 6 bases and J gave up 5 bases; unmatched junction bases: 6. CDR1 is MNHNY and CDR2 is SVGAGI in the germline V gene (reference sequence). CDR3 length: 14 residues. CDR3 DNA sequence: TGTGCCAGCAGGCGAGCGGGGGCGAACAATGAGCAGTTCTTC. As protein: CASRRAGANNEQFF.

CDR3 sequence: CASSNRNQPQHF. DNA for the CDR3: TGTGCCAGCAGTAACAGAAATCAGCCCCAGCATTTT. The chain employs TRBV28 and TRBJ1-5; no firm D call. The CDR3 has 12 amino acids. Germline V gene sequence: CDR1 MDHEN, CDR2 SYDVKM. V was pared by 5 bases and J by 4 bases, with 6 bases between.

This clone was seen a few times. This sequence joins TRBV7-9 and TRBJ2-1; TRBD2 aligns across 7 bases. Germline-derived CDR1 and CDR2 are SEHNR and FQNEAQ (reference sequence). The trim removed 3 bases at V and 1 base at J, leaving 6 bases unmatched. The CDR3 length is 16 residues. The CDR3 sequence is CASSFGGGRSYNEQFF. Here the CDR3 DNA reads TGTGCCAGCAGCTTTGGGGGGGGGAGATCCTACAATGAGCAGTTCTTC.

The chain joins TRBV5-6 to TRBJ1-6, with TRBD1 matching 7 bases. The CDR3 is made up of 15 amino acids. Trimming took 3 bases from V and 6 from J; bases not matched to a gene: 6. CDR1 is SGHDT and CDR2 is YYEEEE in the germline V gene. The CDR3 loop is CASSSPTGINSPLHF. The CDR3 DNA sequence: TGTGCCAGCAGCTCCCCGACAGGGATTAATTCACCCCTCCACTTT. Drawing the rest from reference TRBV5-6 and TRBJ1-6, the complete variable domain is DAGVTQSPTHLIKTRGQQVTLRCSPKSGHDTVSWYQQALGQGPQFIFQYYEEEERQRGNFPDRFSGHQFPNYSSELNVNALLLGDSALYLCASSSPTGINSPLHFGNGTRLTVT.

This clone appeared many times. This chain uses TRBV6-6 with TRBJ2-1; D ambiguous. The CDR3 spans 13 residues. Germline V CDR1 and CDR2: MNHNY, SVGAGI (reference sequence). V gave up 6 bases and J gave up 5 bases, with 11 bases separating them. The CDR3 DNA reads TGTGCCAGCAGGGCTCTTAGCCACAATGAGCAGTTCTTC. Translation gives CASRALSHNEQFF.

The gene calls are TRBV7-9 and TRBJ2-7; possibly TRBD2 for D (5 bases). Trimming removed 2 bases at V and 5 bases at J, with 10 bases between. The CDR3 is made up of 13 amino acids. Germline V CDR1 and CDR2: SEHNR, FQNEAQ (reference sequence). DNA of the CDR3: TGTGCCAGCAGCTTAACGGGGTTCCACGAGCAGTACTTC. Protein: CASSLTGFHEQYF.

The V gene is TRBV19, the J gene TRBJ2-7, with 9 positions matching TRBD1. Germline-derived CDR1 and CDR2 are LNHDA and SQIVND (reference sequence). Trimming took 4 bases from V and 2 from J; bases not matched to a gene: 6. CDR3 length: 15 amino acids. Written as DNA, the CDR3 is TGTGCCAGTAGTACCAGGGACAGGGCAGCCTACGAGCAGTACTTC. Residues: CASSTRDRAAYEQYF.

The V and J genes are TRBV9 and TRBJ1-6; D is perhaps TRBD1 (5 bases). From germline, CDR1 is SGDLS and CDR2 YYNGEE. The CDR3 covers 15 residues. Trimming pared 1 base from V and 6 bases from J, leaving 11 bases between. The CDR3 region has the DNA TGTGCCAGCAGCGTAAGCTTCAGGGTTAATTCACCCCTCCACTTT. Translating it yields CASSVSFRVNSPLHF. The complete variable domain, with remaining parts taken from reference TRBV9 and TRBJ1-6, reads DSGVTQTPKHLITATGQRVTLRCSPRSGDLSVYWYQQSLDQGLQFLIQYYNGEERAKGNILERFSAQQFPDLHSELNLSSLELGDSALYFCASSVSFRVNSPLHFGNGTRLTVT.

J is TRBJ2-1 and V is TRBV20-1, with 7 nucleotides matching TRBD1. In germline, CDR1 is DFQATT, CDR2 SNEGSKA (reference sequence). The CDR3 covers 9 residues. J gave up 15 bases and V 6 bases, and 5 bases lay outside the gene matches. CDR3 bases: TGCAGTGCCGACAGGGCCGTGTTCTTC. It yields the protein CSADRAVFF.

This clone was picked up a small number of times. In nucleotides, the CDR3 is TGCGCCAGCAGCTCCTTGCGATACCAAGAGACCCAGTACTTC. Its protein is CASSSLRYQETQYF. This chain joins TRBV5-1 and TRBJ2-5; no clear D gene. The CDR3 runs to 14 residues. Germline V lookup: CDR1 SGHRS, CDR2 YFSETQ. Trimming took off 3 bases at V and 0 bases at J, with 9 bases between the two ends.

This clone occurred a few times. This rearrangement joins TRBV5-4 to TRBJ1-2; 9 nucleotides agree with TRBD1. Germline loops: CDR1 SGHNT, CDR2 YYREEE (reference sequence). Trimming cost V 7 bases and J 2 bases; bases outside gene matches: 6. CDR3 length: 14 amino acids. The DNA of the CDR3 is TGTGCCAGCGGGGATGGGACAGGGAACTATGGCTACACCTTC. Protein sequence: CASGDGTGNYGYTF.

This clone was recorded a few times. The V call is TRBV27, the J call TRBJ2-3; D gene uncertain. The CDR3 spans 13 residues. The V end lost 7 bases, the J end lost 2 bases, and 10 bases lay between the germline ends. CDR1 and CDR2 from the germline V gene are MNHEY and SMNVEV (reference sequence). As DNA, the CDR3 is TGTGCCAGCAAAACGGGTCCCACAGATACGCAGTATTTT. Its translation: CASKTGPTDTQYF.

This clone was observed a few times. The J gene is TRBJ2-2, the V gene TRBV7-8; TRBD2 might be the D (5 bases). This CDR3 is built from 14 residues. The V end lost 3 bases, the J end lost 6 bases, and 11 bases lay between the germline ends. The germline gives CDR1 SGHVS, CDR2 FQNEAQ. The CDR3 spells CASSFTDYPGELFF. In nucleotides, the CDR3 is TGTGCCAGCAGCTTTACAGACTACCCCGGGGAGCTGTTTTTT.

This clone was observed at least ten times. The CDR3 bases are TGTGCCAGCAGCAACCGCCCAGGGGGGGATACGCAGTATTTT. Protein: CASSNRPGGDTQYF. The rearrangement links TRBV7-9 to TRBJ2-3, with D possibly TRBD1 on 7 matching bases. CDR1 is SEHNR and CDR2 is FQNEAQ in the germline V gene (reference sequence). The CDR3 is 14 amino acids. Trimming cost V 5 bases and J 6 bases, with 15 bases left between them.

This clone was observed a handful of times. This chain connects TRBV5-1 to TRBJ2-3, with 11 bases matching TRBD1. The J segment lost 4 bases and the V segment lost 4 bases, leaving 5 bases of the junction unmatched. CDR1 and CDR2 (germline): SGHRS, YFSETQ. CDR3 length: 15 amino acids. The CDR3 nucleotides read TGCGCCAGCAGCCCGGGACAGGGGGTGGCAGATACGCAGTATTTT. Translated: CASSPGQGVADTQYF.

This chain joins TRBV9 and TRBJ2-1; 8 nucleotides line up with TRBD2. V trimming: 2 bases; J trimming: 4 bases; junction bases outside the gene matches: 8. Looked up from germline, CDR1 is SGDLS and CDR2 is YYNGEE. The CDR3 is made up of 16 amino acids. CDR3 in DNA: TGTGCCAGCAGCGTCGGGGGGGGCGCCCGGTACAATGAGCAGTTCTTC. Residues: CASSVGGGARYNEQFF.

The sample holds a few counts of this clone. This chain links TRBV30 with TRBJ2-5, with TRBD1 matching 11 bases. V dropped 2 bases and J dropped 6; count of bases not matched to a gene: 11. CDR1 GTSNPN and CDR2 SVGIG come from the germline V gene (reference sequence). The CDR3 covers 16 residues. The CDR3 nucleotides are TGTGCCTGGAGTCATAACCCGGGACAGGGGGGTAAGACCCAGTACTTC. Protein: CAWSHNPGQGGKTQYF.

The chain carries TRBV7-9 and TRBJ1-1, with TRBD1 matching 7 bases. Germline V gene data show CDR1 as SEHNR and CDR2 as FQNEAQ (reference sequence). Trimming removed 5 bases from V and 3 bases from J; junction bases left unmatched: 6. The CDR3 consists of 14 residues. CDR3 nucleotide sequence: TGTGCCAGCAGCGCCCTTACAGGGGACACTGAAGCTTTCTTT. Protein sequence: CASSALTGDTEAFF.

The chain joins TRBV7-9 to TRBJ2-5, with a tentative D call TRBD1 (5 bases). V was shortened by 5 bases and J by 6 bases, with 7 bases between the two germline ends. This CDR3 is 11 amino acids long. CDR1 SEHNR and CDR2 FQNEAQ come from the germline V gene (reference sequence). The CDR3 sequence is CASSAGKTQYF. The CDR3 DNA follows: TGTGCCAGCAGCGCAGGGAAGACCCAGTACTTC.

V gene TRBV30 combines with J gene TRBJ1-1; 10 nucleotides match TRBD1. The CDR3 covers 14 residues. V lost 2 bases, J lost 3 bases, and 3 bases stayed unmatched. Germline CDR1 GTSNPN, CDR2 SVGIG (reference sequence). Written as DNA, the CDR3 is TGTGCCTGGAGTAGGGGACAGGGGTACACTGAAGCTTTCTTT. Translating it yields CAWSRGQGYTEAFF.

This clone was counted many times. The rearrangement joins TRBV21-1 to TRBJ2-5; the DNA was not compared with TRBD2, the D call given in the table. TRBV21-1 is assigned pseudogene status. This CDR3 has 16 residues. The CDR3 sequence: CASSKALCRLRETQYF. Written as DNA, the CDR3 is TGTGCCAGCAGCAAAGCGCTTTGTAGACTTCGGGAGACCCAGTACTTC.

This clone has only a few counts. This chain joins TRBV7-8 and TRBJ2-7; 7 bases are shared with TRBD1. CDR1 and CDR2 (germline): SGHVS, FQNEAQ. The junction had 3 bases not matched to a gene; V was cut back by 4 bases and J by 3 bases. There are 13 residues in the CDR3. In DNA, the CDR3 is TGTGCCAGCAGCTCGGACAGGCTCTACGAGCAGTACTTC. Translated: CASSSDRLYEQYF.

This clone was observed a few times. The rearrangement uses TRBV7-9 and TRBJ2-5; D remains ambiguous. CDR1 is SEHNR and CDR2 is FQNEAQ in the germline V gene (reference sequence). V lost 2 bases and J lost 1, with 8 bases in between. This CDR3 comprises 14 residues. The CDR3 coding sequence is TGTGCCAGCAGCTTAAGTCGGAGCCAAGAGACCCAGTACTTC. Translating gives CASSLSRSQETQYF. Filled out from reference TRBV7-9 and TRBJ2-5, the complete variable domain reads DTGVSQNPRHKITKRGQNVTFRCDPISEHNRLYWYRQTLGQGPEFLTYFQNEAQLEKSRLLSDRFSAERPKGSFSTLEIQRTEQGDSAMYLCASSLSRSQETQYFGPGTRLLVL.

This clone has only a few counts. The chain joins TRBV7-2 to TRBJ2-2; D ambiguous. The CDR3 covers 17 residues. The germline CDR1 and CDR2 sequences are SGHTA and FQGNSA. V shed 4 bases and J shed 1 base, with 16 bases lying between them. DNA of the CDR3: TGTGCCAGCAGCTCGTCACCTATTGCCCGGAACACCGGGGAGCTGTTTTTT. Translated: CASSSSPIARNTGELFF.

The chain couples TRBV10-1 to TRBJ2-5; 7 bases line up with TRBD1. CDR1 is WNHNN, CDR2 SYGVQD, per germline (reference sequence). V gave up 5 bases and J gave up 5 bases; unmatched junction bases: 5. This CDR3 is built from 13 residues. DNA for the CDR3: TGCGCCAGCAGTCGGGGACAGAACGAGACCCAGTACTTC. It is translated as CASSRGQNETQYF.

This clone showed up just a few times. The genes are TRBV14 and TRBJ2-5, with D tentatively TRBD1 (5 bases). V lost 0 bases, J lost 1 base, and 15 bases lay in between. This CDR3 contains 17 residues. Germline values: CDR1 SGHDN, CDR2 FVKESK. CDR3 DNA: TGTGCCAGCAGCCAAGATGGACCAAGCAGGGCCCAAGAGACCCAGTACTTC. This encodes CASSQDGPSRAQETQYF.

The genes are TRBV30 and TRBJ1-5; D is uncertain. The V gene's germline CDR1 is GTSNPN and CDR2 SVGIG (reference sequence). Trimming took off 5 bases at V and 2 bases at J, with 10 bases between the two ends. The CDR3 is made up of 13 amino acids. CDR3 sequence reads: CAWSLAGNQPQHF. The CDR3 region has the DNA TGTGCCTGGTCCCTGGCTGGCAATCAGCCCCAGCATTTT.

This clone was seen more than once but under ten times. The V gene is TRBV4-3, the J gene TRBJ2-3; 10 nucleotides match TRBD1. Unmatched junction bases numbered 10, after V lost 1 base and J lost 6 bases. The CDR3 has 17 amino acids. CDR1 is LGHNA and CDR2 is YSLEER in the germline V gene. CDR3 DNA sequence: TGCGCCAGCAGCCAAGTTCTCCGGGACAGGGGCGCGGATACGCAGTATTTT. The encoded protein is CASSQVLRDRGADTQYF.